This T cell receptor beta chain is drawn from a study of Ad26.COV2.S vaccination and SARS-CoV-2 variants. Overall study: Intramuscularly, Ad26.COV2.S was given either once or twice, 56 days apart.

Clones were read by immunoSEQ multiplex PCR, and TCRdb kept only the in-frame ones, dropping some. The sample has some 640,000 clones, about 90% seen once; the top ten hold around 1.4%. Notes on the study in general: Post-vaccination breadth of spike-specific CD8+ and CD4+ T cell responses was reportedly substantial.

Specified treatment: 19 received Ad26.COV2.S at low or high dose, single or two shots; roughly five received placebo; per-sample allocation not given. It was on day 63 after the first vaccine or placebo injection that samples were taken. The length of the CDR3 is 14 residues. V shed 1 base, J shed 7 bases, and the junction held 0 bases outside the gene matches. CDR1 and CDR2 (germline): LGHDT, YNNKEL (reference sequence). As concerns this clone: Its target is unknown. In the same sample, other DNA sequences code for this CDR3.

This clonotype was obtained from a person between 18 and 65 years old who received the Ad26.COV2.S COVID-19 vaccine or a placebo. This chain connects TRBV3-1 (or the pseudogene TRBV3-2) to TRBJ1-6, with TRBD1 identical over 8 bases. The sequences come from peripheral blood, collected in a trial of Ad26.COV2.S vaccine versus placebo. CDR3 coding DNA: TGTGCCAGCAGCCAAGGGACAGGGAATTCACCCCTCCACTTT. Its protein product is CASSQGTGNSPLHF.